This T cell receptor (beta chain) was identified in a study of T-cell memory formation after mild COVID-19. For the study at large: For the most part, TCR clusters were specific to one donor.

The study, taken as a whole, reports: Cross-reactive memory apparently joined, as some responding clones appeared in pre-infection memory.

TCRdb ran MiXCR on the 5' RACE reads and lists one entry per CDR3 protein. There are around 400,000 distinct CDR3 sequences in the sample; 20% to 25% occur only once, and around 8.8% lies in the top ten. The CDR3 totals 14 residues. Germline V lookup: CDR1 DFQATT, CDR2 SNEGSKA (reference sequence). V dropped 5 bases and J dropped 2 bases, with 13 bases sitting between them. As regards this clonotype: Its antigen remains unidentified.

This sequence was found in an adult woman who had mild COVID-19 (a few samples of this study predate the infection). Cell type and time point are not known. Sample: PBMCs or a T cell subset sorted from them (not recorded which). The rearrangement joins TRBV20-1 to TRBJ2-1; D possibly uses TRBD1 or TRBD2 (5 bases each). CDR3 in amino acids: CSAVRDGTYNEQFF. CDR3 sequence (DNA): TGCAGTGCTGTCCGGGACGGAACCTACAATGAGCAGTTCTTC.